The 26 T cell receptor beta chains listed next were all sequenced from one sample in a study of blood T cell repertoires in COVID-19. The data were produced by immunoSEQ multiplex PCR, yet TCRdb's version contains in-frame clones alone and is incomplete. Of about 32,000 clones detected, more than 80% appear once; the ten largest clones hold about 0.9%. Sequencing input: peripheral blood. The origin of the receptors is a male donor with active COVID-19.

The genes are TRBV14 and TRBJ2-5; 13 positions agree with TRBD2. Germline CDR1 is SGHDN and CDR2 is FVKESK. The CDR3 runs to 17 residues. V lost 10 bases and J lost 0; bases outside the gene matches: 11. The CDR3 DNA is TGTGCCAACCGCCCGACTAGCGGGGGGAGGTACCAAGAGACCCAGTACTTC. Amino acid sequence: CANRPTSGGRYQETQYF.

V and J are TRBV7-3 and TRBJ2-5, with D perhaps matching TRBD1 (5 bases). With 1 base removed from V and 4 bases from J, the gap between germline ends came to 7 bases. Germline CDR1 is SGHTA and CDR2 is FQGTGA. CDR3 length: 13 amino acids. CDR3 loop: CASSLRQGETQYF. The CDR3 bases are TGTGCCAGCAGCTTAAGGCAGGGAGAGACCCAGTACTTC.

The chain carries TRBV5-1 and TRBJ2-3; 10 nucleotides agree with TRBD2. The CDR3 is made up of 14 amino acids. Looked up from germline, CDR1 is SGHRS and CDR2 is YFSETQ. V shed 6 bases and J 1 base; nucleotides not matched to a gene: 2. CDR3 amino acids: CASKLAGGTDTQYF. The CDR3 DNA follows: TGCGCCAGCAAGCTAGCGGGAGGCACAGATACGCAGTATTTT.

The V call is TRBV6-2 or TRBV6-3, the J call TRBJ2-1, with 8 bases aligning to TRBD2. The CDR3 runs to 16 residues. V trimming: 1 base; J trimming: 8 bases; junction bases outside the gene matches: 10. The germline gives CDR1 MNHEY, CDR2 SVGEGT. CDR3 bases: TGTGCCAGCAGTTACTTGGCGGGGGGCTCCTCTGATGAGCAGTTCTTC. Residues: CASSYLAGGSSDEQFF.

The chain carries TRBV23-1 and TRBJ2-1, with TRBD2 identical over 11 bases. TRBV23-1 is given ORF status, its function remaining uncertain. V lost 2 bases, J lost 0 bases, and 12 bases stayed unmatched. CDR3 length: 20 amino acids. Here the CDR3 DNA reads TGCGCCAGCAGTCAAGGCCGGGGACTAGCGGCTCCTAGCTCCTACAATGAGCAGTTCTTC. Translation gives CASSQGRGLAAPSSYNEQFF.

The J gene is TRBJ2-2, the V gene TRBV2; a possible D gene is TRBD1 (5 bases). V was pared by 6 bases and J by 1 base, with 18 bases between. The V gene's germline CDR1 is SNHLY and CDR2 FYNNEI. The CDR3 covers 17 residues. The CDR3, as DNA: TGTGCCAGCAGAGTATTAACAGGCCCTCGGAACACCGGGGAGCTGTTTTTT. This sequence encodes CASRVLTGPRNTGELFF.

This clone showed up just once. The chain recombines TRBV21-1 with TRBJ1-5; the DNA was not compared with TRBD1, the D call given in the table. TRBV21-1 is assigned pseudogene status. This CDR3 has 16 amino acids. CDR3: CASSKGGLAPNQPQHF. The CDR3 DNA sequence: TGTGCCAGCAGCAAAGGGGGCCTTGCCCCCAATCAGCCCCAGCATTTT.

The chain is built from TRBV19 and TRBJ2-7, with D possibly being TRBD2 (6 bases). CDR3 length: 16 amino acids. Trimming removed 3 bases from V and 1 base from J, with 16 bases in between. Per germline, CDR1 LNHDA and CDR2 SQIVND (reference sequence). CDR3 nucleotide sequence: TGTGCCAGTAGTATTAACCCCCGGGGGTATTCCTACGAGCAGTACTTC. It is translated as CASSINPRGYSYEQYF.

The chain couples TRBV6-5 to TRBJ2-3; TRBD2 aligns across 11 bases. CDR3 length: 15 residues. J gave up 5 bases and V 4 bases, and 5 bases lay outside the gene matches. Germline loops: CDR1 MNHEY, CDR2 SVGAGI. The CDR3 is CASSFRLAGKDTQYF. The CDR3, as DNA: TGTGCCAGCAGTTTTCGACTAGCGGGGAAAGATACGCAGTATTTT.

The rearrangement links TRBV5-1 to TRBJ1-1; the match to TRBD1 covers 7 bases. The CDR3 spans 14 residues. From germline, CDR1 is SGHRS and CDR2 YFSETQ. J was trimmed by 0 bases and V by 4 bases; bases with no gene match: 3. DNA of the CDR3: TGCGCCAGCAGCCGACAGGGCATGAACACTGAAGCTTTCTTT. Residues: CASSRQGMNTEAFF.

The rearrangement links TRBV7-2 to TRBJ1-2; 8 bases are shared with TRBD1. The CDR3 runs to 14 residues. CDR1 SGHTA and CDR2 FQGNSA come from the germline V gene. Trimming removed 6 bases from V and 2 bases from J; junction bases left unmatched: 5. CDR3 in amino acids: CASRIGQGNYGYTF. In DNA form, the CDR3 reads TGTGCCAGCAGGATAGGACAGGGAAACTATGGCTACACCTTC. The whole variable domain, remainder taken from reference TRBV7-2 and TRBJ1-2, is GAGVSQSPSNKVTEKGKDVELRCDPISGHTALYWYRQSLGQGLEFLIYFQGNSAPDKSGLPSDRFSAERTGGSVSTLTIQRTQQEDSAVYLCASRIGQGNYGYTFGSGTRLTVV.

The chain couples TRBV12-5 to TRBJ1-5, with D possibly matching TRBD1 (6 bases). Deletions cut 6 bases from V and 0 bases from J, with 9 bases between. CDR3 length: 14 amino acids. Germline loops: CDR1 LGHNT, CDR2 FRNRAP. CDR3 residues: CASGTGNSNQPQHF. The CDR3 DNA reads TGTGCTAGTGGGACAGGAAATAGCAATCAGCCCCAGCATTTT.

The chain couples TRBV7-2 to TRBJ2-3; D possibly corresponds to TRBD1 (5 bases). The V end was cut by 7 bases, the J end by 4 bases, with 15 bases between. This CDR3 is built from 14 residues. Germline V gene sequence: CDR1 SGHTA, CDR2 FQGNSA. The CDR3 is CASTRARAADTQYF. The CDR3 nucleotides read TGTGCCAGCACTCGTGCCAGGGCGGCAGATACGCAGTATTTT.

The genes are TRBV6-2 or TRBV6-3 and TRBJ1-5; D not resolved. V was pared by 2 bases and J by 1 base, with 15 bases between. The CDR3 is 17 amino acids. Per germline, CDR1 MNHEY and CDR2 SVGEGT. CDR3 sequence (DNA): TGTGCCAGCAGTTACCCAGCGGCAGGTCCGAGCAATCAGCCCCAGCATTTT. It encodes CASSYPAAGPSNQPQHF.

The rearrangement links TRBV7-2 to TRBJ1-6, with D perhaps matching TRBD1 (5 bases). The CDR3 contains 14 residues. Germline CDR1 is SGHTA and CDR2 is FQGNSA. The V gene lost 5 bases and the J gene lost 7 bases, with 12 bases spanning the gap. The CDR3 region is CASSQTRGNSPLHF. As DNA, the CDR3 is TGTGCCAGCAGCCAGACAAGGGGAAATTCACCCCTCCACTTT.

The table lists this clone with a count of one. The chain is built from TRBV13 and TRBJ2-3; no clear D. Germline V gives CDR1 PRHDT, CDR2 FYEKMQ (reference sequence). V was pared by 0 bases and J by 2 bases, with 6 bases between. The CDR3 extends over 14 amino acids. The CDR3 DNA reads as TGTGCCAGCAGCTTAGGGACATACACAGATACGCAGTATTTT. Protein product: CASSLGTYTDTQYF.

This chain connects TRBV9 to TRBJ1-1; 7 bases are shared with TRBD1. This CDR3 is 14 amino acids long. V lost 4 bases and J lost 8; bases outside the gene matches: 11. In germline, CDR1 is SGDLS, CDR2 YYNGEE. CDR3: CASSPVTGVGEAFF. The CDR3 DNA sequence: TGTGCCAGCAGCCCAGTCACAGGGGTGGGGGAAGCTTTCTTT. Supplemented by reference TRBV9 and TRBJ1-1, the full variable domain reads DSGVTQTPKHLITATGQRVTLRCSPRSGDLSVYWYQQSLDQGLQFLIQYYNGEERAKGNILERFSAQQFPDLHSELNLSSLELGDSALYFCASSPVTGVGEAFFGQGTRLTVV.

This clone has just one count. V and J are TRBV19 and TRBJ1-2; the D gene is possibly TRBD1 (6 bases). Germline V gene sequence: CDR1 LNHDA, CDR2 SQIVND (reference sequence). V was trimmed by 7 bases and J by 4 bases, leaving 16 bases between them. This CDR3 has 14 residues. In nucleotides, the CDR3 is TGTGCCAGTACCGTACAGGGACTAATCTATGGCTACACCTTC. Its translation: CASTVQGLIYGYTF.

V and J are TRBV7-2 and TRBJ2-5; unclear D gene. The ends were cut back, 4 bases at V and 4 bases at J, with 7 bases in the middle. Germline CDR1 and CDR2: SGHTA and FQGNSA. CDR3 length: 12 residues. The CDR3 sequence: CASSSPPETQYF. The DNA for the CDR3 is TGTGCCAGCAGCTCTCCCCCAGAGACCCAGTACTTC.

The CDR3 loop is CASNPGQGAVTEAFF. CDR3 in DNA: TGTGCCAGCAACCCAGGACAGGGGGCGGTAACTGAAGCTTTCTTT. The V gene is TRBV5-4, the J gene TRBJ1-1, with 11 bases lining up with TRBD1. Per the germline V gene, CDR1 is SGHNT and CDR2 is YYREEE (reference sequence). The CDR3 consists of 15 residues. J gave up 5 bases and V 6 bases, and 9 bases lay outside the gene matches.

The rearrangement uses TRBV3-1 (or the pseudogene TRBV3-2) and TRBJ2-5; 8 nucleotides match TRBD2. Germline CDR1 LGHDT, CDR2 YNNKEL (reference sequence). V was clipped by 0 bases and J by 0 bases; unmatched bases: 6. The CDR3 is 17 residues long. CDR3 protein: CASSQEFTSGYQETQYF. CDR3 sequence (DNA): TGTGCCAGCAGCCAAGAATTCACTAGCGGTTACCAAGAGACCCAGTACTTC.

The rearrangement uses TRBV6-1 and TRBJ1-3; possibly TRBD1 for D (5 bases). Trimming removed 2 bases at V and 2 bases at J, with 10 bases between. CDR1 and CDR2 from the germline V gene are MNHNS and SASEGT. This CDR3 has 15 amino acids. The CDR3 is CASSELRGTGNTIYF. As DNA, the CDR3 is TGTGCCAGCAGTGAACTACGGGGGACTGGAAACACCATATATTTT.

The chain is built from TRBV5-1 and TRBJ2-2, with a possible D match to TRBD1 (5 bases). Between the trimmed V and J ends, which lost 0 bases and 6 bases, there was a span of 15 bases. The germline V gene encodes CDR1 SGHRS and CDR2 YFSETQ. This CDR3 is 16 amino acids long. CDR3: CASSLGGQGSAGELFF. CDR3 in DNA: TGCGCCAGCAGCTTGGGGGGCCAAGGATCCGCCGGGGAGCTGTTTTTT. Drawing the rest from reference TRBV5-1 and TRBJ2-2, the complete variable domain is KAGVTQTPRYLIKTRGQQVTLSCSPISGHRSVSWYQQTPGQGLQFLFEYFSETQRNKGNFPGRFSGRQFSNSRSEMNVSTLELGDSALYLCASSLGGQGSAGELFFGEGSRLTVL.

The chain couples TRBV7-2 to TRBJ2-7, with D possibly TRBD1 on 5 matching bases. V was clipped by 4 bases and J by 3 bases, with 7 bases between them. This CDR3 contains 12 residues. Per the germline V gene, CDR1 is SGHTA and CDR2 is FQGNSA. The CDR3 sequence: CASSSQGYEQYF. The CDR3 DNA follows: TGTGCCAGCAGCTCTCAGGGCTACGAGCAGTACTTC.

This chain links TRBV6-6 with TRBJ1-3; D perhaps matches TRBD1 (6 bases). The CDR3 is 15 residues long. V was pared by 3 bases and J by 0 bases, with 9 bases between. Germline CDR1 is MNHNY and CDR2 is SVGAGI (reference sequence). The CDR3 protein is CASSYTGSSGNTIYF. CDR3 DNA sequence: TGTGCCAGCAGTTATACAGGGAGCTCTGGAAACACCATATATTTT.

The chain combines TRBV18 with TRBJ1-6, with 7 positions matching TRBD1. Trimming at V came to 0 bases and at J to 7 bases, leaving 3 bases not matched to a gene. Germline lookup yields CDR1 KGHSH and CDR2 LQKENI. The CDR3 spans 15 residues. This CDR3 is CASSPPHRGNSPLHF. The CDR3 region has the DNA TGTGCCAGCTCACCACCACACAGGGGAAATTCACCCCTCCACTTT.